The 5 T cell receptor beta chains given below trace back to one sample, sequenced in a study of blood T cells in healthy people across ages. The second PCR ran roughly 6 to 11 cycles with a sample-barcoded 5' primer and J-beta primers. A single record per CDR3 protein comes from TCRdb applying MiXCR to the 5' RACE reads. The sample has roughly 930,000 distinct CDR3 sequences, about 48% seen once; the top ten hold roughly 12%. The specimen was blood. Receptors originate from a man aged 25 to 40 in good health.

The rearrangement joins TRBV4-2 to TRBJ2-5; 13 nucleotides match TRBD2. The J segment lost 4 bases and the V segment lost 6 bases, leaving 14 bases of the junction unmatched. CDR3 length: 18 amino acids. Germline V gene sequence: CDR1 LGHNA, CDR2 YNFKEQ. The CDR3 coding sequence is TGTGCCAGCAGTCGCGGGACTAGCGGGGATCGGGGGGGAGAGACCCAGTACTTC. Translating gives CASSRGTSGDRGGETQYF.

Details on this clonotype: With a much larger clone just one base away, this may be a read error. The rearrangement links TRBV6-5 to TRBJ2-3, with a weak D call TRBD2 (6 bases). The CDR3 is 16 amino acids. V dropped 6 bases and J dropped 6 bases, with 22 bases sitting between them. The germline CDR1 and CDR2 sequences are MNHEY and SVGAGI. CDR3 residues: CASRPGIAEGLDTQYF. In DNA, the CDR3 is TGTGCCAGCAGGCCTGGAATAGCGGAGGGGCTCGATACGCAGTATTTT.

V gene TRBV3-1 combines with J gene TRBJ2-2; 10 nucleotides align to TRBD1. After removal of 4 bases from V and 3 bases from J, the junction contained 5 bases not matched to a gene. The CDR3 totals 16 residues. Germline lookup yields CDR1 LGHDT and CDR2 YNNKEL (reference sequence). This CDR3 is CASSRKTGGYTGELFF. The CDR3 DNA reads TGTGCCAGCAGCCGTAAGACAGGGGGCTACACCGGGGAGCTGTTTTTT.

The chain links TRBV9 to TRBJ2-7; D remains ambiguous. The germline V gene encodes CDR1 SGDLS and CDR2 YYNGEE. This CDR3 region has 14 residues. The V and J ends lost 0 bases and 2 bases respectively, with 9 bases between them. CDR3 nucleotides: TGTGCCAGCAGCGTAGATGGCAACACCTACGAGCAGTACTTC. It yields the protein CASSVDGNTYEQYF.

This chain uses TRBV29-1 with TRBJ2-5; 11 bases map to TRBD2. This CDR3 has 13 amino acids. The germline V gene encodes CDR1 SQVTM and CDR2 ANQGSEA. The junction had 12 bases not matched to a gene; V was cut back by 7 bases and J by 11 bases. The chain's CDR3 is CSGIAGGLREQYF. DNA of the CDR3: TGCAGCGGGATAGCGGGGGGGCTGAGGGAGCAGTACTTC. Full variable domain (missing parts from reference TRBV29-1 and TRBJ2-5): SAVISQKPSRDICQRGTSLTIQCQVDSQVTMMFWYRQQPGQSLTLIATANQGSEATYESGFVIDKFPISRPNLTFSTLTVSNMSPEDSSIYLCSGIAGGLREQYFGPGTRLLVL.